This TCR beta chain originates from a study of blood T cells in healthy people across ages. V gave up 4 bases and J gave up 8 bases; unmatched junction bases: 10. CDR3 length: 15 amino acids. From germline, CDR1 is LGHNA and CDR2 YSLEER. Healthy individuals of Caucasian origin from Russia, aged roughly 6 to 95, served as donors. PCR was performed a second time for about 6 to 11 cycles using a sample-barcoded 5' primer and a J-beta primer mix. At least 2.5 million CDR3-containing paired-end reads were obtained per sample. TCRdb independently ran MiXCR on the 5' RACE reads; one entry per CDR3 protein. The table records over 600,000 distinct CDR3 sequences, more than 35% of them present only once.

The sequencing sample was made of blood. This receptor was obtained from an older man in good health. The chain links TRBV4-3 to TRBJ1-4, with 7 bases lining up with TRBD1. In nucleotides, the CDR3 is TGCGCCAGCAGCCGGGACGCTGGAGGGGGCGAAAAACTGTTTTTT. This gives the protein CASSRDAGGGEKLFF.